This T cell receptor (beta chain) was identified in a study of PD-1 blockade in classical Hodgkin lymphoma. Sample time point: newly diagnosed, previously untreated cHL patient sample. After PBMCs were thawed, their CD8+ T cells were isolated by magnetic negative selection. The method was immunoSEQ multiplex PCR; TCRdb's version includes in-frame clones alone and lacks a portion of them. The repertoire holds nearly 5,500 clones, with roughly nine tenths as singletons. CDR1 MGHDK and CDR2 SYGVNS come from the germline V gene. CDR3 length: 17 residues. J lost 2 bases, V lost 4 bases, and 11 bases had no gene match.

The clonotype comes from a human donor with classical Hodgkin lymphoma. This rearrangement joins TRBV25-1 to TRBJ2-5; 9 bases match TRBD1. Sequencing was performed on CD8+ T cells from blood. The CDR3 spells CASSGFRTGDPQETQYF. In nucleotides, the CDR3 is TGTGCCAGCAGTGGGTTCCGGACAGGGGACCCTCAAGAGACCCAGTACTTC.